There are a few counts of the clone carrying this TCR beta chain. No antigen is known for it. This entry comes from a study of PD-1 blockade in classical Hodgkin lymphoma. On the study more broadly: With a 2-week interval, patients received intravenous nivolumab at 3 mg/kg.

Findings and caveats of the study: Patients who responded completely had about the same baseline diversity as newly diagnosed patients. It was CD4+ TCR diversity, not CD8+, that rose significantly by C4D1. Anyone who began nivolumab under 1 year after ASCT was excluded.

Data came from immunoSEQ multiplex PCR; TCRdb stores just in-frame clones and leaves some out. This table holds about 51,000 clones, 60% to 80% found once. The germline V gene encodes CDR1 LNHDA and CDR2 SQIVND (reference sequence). V was trimmed by 1 base and J by 0 bases, leaving 14 bases between them. This CDR3 has 17 residues. Time point given: cycle 4 day 1 (C4D1), after 5 to 7 weeks of nivolumab. Every one of the patients relapsed after autologous stem cell transplantation (brentuximab vedotin exposure was variable). Sequencing was performed on peripheral blood mononuclear cells (PBMCs), taken before the fourth cycle of nivolumab. The J gene is TRBJ2-3, the V gene TRBV19; the D is unclear. The source of this sequence is a human donor with classical Hodgkin lymphoma. The CDR3 DNA reads as TGTGCCAGTAGTATAGGGGTGCTGCGTAGTAGCACAGATACGCAGTATTTT. Translation gives CASSIGVLRSSTDTQYF.